Listed below are T cell receptor beta chains from one sample, sequenced in a study of T-cell reconstitution after alpha-beta-depleted transplantation in children. TCRdb analysed the PCR reads with MiXCR anew, one entry per CDR3 protein. Of about 540,000 distinct CDR3 sequences in the sample, about 18% were seen once. This sample comprised PBMCs from the stem cell graft donor, obtained from the stem cell graft. Every receptor here comes from a human donor who donated a stem cell graft to a child with acute lymphoblastic leukemia. CDR3s include the opening cysteine and the closing phenylalanine or tryptophan. The order of the fields is V gene, J gene, D gene, CDR3 length, clone size, CDR3 protein, CDR3 DNA. The D gene is left open where the match is weak. Clone size is stated in some rows and not others, as once, few, many or a class when expanded.

V: TRBV15; J: TRBJ2-2; D: .; length: 12; size: few; CDR3: CATSSYTGELFF; DNA: TGTGCCACCAGCAGCTACACCGGGGAGCTGTTTTTT
V: TRBV19; J: TRBJ2-1; D: TRBD2; length: 15; size: .; CDR3: CASSIVGLAGNEQFF; DNA: TGTGCCAGTAGTATAGTGGGGCTAGCGGGCAATGAGCAGTTCTTC
V: TRBV19; J: TRBJ2-1; D: .; length: 17; size: .; CDR3: CASSTWIADETYNEQFF; DNA: TGTGCCAGTAGTACCTGGATAGCGGATGAAACCTACAATGAGCAGTTCTTC
V: TRBV12-3/TRBV12-4; J: TRBJ2-1; D: .; length: 18; size: .; CDR3: CASKGQRSPLNSYNEQFF; DNA: TGTGCCAGCAAAGGTCAGAGGTCCCCTCTTAACTCCTACAATGAGCAGTTCTTC
V: TRBV5-1; J: TRBJ2-7; D: .; length: 12; size: few; CDR3: CASRGTHYEQYF; DNA: TGCGCCAGCAGGGGGACCCACTACGAGCAGTACTTC
V: TRBV7-2; J: TRBJ1-5; D: TRBD1; length: 16; size: few; CDR3: CASSYSGTGGGQPQHF; DNA: TGTGCCAGCAGCTACTCCGGGACAGGGGGCGGGCAGCCCCAGCATTTT
V: TRBV15; J: TRBJ1-6; D: .; length: 15; size: .; CDR3: CATSREGTGSSPLHF; DNA: TGTGCCACCAGCAGAGAAGGAACAGGGAGCTCACCCCTCCACTTT
V: TRBV20-1; J: TRBJ2-6; D: TRBD1; length: 19; size: .; CDR3: CSAREQGVSAISGANVLTF; DNA: TGCAGTGCTAGAGAACAGGGGGTATCAGCGATCTCTGGGGCCAACGTCCTGACTTTC
V: TRBV5-1; J: TRBJ1-2; D: .; length: 15; size: .; CDR3: CASSLEGDRFYGYTF; DNA: TGCGCCAGCAGCTTGGAGGGCGATCGGTTCTATGGCTACACCTTC
V: TRBV20-1; J: TRBJ2-3; D: .; length: 13; size: .; CDR3: CSGSTLGADTQYF; DNA: TGCAGTGGCTCGACACTAGGGGCAGATACGCAGTATTTT
V: TRBV5-1; J: TRBJ2-1; D: .; length: 16; size: .; CDR3: CASSLDGLIVYNEQFF; DNA: TGCGCCAGCAGCTTGGATGGCCTCATCGTCTACAATGAGCAGTTCTTC
V: TRBV18; J: TRBJ2-5; D: .; length: 13; size: .; CDR3: CASSQGFQETQYF; DNA: TGTGCCAGCTCACAGGGGTTCCAAGAGACCCAGTACTTC
V: TRBV12-3/TRBV12-4; J: TRBJ1-2; D: TRBD1; length: 14; size: .; CDR3: CASSFGQGAPGYTF; DNA: TGTGCCAGCAGTTTTGGACAGGGGGCGCCTGGCTACACCTTC
V: TRBV20-1; J: TRBJ2-1; D: .; length: 15; size: .; CDR3: CSARALGPSYNEQFF; DNA: TGCAGTGCTAGAGCCCTGGGTCCATCCTACAATGAGCAGTTCTTC
V: TRBV9; J: TRBJ1-1; D: TRBD1; length: 13; size: .; CDR3: CASSVGRGQGAFF; DNA: TGTGCCAGCAGCGTAGGGAGGGGGCAGGGAGCTTTCTTT
V: TRBV21-1; J: TRBJ1-5; D: .; length: 15; size: .; CDR3: CASSKVQGWGQPQHF; DNA: TGTGCCAGCAGTAAGGTACAGGGATGGGGTCAGCCCCAGCATTTT
V: TRBV15; J: TRBJ2-1; D: .; length: 13; size: few; CDR3: CATSRDGSTEQFF; DNA: TGTGCCACCAGCAGAGATGGTAGCACTGAGCAGTTCTTC
V: TRBV29-1; J: TRBJ1-4; D: TRBD1; length: 13; size: many; CDR3: CSGWTGRGEKLFF; DNA: TGCAGCGGATGGACAGGGAGGGGTGAAAAACTGTTTTTT
V: TRBV9; J: TRBJ2-7; D: .; length: 14; size: few; CDR3: CASSGEAGNYEQYF; DNA: TGTGCCAGCAGCGGCGAGGCGGGGAACTACGAGCAGTACTTC
V: TRBV20-1; J: TRBJ2-1; D: TRBD2; length: 16; size: .; CDR3: CSARVLAGTSYNEQFF; DNA: TGCAGTGCTAGAGTTCTAGCGGGGACCTCCTACAATGAGCAGTTCTTC
V: TRBV15; J: TRBJ2-1; D: TRBD2; length: 18; size: few; CDR3: CATSRWTGLAGAYNEQFF; DNA: TGTGCCACCAGCAGATGGACCGGACTAGCGGGAGCCTACAATGAGCAGTTCTTC
V: TRBV7-6; J: TRBJ1-6; D: .; length: 16; size: .; CDR3: CASSPGTAIYNSPLHF; DNA: TGTGCCAGCAGCCCGGGGACTGCAATATATAATTCACCCCTCCACTTT
V: TRBV5-1; J: TRBJ2-3; D: .; length: 15; size: many; CDR3: CASSLAGGTTDTQYF; DNA: TGCGCCAGCAGCTTGGCGGGCGGAACCACAGATACGCAGTATTTT
V: TRBV5-1; J: TRBJ2-7; D: .; length: 18; size: many; CDR3: CASSLESIVQGNTYEQYF; DNA: TGCGCCAGCAGCTTGGAATCTATCGTTCAGGGGAATACCTACGAGCAGTACTTC
V: TRBV20-1; J: TRBJ2-7; D: .; length: 12; size: few; CDR3: CSPYSGTYEQYF; DNA: TGCAGTCCTTATAGCGGCACCTACGAGCAGTACTTC